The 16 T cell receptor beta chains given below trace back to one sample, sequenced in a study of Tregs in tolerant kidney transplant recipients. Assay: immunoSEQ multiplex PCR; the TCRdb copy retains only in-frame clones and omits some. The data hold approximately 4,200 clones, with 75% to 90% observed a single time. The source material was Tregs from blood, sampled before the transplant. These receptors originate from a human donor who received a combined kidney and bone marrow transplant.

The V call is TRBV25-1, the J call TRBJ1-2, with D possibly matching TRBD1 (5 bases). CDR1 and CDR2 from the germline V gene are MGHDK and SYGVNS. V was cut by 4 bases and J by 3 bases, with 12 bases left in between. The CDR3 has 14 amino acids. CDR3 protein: CASSVAGRDYGYTF. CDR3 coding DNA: TGTGCCAGCAGTGTGGCAGGGAGGGACTATGGCTACACCTTC.

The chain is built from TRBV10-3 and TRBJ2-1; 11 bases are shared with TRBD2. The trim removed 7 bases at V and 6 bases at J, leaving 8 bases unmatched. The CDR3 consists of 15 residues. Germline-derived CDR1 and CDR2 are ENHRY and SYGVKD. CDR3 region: CAITPGLAASNEQFF. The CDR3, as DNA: TGTGCCATCACTCCGGGACTAGCGGCTTCCAATGAGCAGTTCTTC.

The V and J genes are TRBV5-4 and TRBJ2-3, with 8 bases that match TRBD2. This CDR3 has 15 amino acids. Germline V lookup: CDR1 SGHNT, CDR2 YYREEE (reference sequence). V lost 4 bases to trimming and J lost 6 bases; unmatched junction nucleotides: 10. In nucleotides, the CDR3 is TGTGCCAGCAGCGCGCTAGCGGGTGTGAGGGATACGCAGTATTTT. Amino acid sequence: CASSALAGVRDTQYF.

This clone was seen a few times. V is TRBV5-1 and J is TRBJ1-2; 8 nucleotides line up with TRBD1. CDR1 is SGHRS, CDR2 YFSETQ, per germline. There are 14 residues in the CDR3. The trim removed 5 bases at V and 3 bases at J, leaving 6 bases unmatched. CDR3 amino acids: CASRQTGEHYGYTF. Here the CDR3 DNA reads TGCGCCAGCAGGCAGACAGGGGAACACTATGGCTACACCTTC.

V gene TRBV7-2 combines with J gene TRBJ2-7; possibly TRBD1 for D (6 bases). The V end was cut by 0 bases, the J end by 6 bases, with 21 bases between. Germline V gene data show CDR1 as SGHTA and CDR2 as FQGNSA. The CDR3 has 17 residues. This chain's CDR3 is CASSLASVRGLRGEQYF. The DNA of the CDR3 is TGTGCCAGCAGCTTAGCGTCGGTCAGGGGCCTCCGGGGCGAGCAGTACTTC.

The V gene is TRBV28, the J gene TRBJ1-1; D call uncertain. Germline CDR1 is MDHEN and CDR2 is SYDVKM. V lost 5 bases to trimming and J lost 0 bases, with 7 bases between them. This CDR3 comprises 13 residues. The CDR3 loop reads CASSHPVNTEAFF. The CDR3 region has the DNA TGTGCCAGCAGTCACCCGGTGAACACTGAAGCTTTCTTT.

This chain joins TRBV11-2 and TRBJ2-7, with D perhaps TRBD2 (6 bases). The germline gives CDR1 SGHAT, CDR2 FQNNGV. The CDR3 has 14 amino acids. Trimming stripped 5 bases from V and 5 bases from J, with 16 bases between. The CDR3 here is CASSLRGGVNEQYF. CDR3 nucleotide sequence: TGTGCCAGCAGCCTCCGGGGAGGCGTCAACGAGCAGTACTTC. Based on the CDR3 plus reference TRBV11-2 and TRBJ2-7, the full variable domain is EAGVAQSPRYKIIEKRQSVAFWCNPISGHATLYWYQQILGQGPKLLIQFQNNGVVDDSQLPKDRFSAERLKGVDSTLKIQPAKLEDSAVYLCASSLRGGVNEQYFGPGTRLTVT.

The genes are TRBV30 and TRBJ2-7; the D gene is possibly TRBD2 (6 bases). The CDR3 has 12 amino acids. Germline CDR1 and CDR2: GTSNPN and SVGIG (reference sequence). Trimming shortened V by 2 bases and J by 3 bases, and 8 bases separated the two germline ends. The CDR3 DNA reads TGTGCCTGGAGTAACGGGGGCTACGAGCAGTACTTC. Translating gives CAWSNGGYEQYF.

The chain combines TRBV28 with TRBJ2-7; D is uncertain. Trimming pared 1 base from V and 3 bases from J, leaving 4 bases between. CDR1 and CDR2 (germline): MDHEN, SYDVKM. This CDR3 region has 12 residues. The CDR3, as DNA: TGTGCCAGCAGTTTATCTATCTACGAGCAGTACTTC. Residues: CASSLSIYEQYF.

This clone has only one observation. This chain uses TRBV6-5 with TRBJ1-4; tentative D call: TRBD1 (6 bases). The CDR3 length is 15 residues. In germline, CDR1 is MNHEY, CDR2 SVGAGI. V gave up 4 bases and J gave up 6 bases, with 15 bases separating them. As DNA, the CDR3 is TGTGCCAGCAGTTCATCGACAGGAGTTTATGAAAAACTGTTTTTT. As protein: CASSSSTGVYEKLFF.

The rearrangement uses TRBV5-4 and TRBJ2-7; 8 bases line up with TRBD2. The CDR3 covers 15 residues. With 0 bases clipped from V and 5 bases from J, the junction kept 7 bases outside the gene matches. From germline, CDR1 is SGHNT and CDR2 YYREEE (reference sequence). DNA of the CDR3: TGTGCCAGCAGCTTGGTAACGGGAGGGCCCGACGAGCAGTACTTC. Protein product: CASSLVTGGPDEQYF.

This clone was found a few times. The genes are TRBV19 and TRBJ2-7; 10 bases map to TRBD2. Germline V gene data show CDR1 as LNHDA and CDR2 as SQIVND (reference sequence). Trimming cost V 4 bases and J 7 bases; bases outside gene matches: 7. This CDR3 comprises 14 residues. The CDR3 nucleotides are TGTGCCAGTAGTACGACTAGCGGGCGCGTGGAGCAGTACTTC. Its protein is CASSTTSGRVEQYF.

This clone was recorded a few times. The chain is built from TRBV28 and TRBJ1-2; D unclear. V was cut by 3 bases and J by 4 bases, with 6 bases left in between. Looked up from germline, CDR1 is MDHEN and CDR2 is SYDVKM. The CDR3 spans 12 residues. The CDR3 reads CASSLAVYGYTF. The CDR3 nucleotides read TGTGCCAGCAGTTTGGCAGTCTATGGCTACACCTTC.

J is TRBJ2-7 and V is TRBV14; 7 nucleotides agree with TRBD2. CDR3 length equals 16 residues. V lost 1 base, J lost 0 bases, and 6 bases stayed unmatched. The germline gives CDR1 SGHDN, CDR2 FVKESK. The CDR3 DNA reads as TGTGCCAGCAGCCAAGCTTGGCGGGGGAGCTCCTACGAGCAGTACTTC. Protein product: CASSQAWRGSSYEQYF.

CDR3 DNA: TGTGCCAGCAGCTTGGACAACCTTAGCACAGATACGCAGTATTTT. This sequence encodes CASSLDNLSTDTQYF. V is TRBV5-4 and J is TRBJ2-3; no reliable D call. CDR1 SGHNT and CDR2 YYREEE come from the germline V gene (reference sequence). This CDR3 has 15 amino acids. The V and J ends lost 0 bases and 0 bases respectively, with 8 bases between them.

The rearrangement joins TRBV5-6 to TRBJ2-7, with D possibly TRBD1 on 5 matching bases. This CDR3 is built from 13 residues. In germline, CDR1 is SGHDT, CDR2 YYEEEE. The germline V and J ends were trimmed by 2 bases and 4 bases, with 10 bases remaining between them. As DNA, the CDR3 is TGTGCCAGCAGCTTTGGCAGGGCGTACGAGCAGTACTTC. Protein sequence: CASSFGRAYEQYF.